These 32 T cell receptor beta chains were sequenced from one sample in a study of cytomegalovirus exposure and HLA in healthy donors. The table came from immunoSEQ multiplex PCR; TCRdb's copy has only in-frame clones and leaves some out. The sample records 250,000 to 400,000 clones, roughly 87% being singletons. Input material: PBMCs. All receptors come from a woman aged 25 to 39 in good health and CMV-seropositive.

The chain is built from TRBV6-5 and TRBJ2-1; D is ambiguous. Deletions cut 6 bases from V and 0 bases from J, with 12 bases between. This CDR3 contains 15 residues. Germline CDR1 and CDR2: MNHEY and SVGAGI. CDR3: CASSISRSSYNEQFF. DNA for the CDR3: TGTGCCAGCAGCATTAGTAGGAGCTCCTACAATGAGCAGTTCTTC.

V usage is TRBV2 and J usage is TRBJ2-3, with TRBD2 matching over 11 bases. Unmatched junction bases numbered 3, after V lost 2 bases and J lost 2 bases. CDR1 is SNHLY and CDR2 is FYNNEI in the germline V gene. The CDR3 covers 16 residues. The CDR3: CASSEKTSGTTDTQYF. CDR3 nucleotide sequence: TGTGCCAGCAGTGAAAAGACTAGCGGGACCACAGATACGCAGTATTTT. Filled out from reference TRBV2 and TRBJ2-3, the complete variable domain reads EPEVTQTPSHQVTQMGQEVILRCVPISNHLYFYWYRQILGQKVEFLVSFYNNEISEKSEIFDDQFSVERPDGSNFTLKIRSTKLEDSAMYFCASSEKTSGTTDTQYFGPGTRLTVL.

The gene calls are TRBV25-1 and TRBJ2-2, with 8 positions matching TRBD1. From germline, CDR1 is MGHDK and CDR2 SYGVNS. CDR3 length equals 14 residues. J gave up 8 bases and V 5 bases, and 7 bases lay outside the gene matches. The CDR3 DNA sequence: TGTGCCAGCAGTTGGACAGGGAGTGGGGGGGAGCTGTTTTTT. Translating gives CASSWTGSGGELFF.

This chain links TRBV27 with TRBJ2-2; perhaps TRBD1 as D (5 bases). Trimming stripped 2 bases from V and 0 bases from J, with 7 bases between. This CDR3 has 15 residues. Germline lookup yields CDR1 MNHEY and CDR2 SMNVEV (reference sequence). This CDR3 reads CASSLEDTNTGELFF. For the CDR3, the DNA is TGTGCCAGCAGTTTAGAGGACACGAACACCGGGGAGCTGTTTTTT.

The CDR3 DNA follows: TGTGCCAGTATCGCCCCGGGGGGGGCTGGCCAGCCCCAGCATTTT. Translation: CASIAPGGAGQPQHF. V gene TRBV19 combines with J gene TRBJ1-5; D is perhaps TRBD1 (6 bases). Germline lookup yields CDR1 LNHDA and CDR2 SQIVND (reference sequence). V was shortened by 7 bases and J by 7 bases, with 20 bases between the two germline ends. The length of the CDR3 is 15 residues.

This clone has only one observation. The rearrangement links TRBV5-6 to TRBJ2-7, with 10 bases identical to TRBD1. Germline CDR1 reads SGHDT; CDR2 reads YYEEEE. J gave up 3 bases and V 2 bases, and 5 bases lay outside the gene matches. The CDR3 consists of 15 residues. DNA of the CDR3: TGTGCCAGCAGCTTCGGGACAGGGGATTTCTACGAGCAGTACTTC. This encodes CASSFGTGDFYEQYF. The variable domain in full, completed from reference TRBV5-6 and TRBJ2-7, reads DAGVTQSPTHLIKTRGQQVTLRCSPKSGHDTVSWYQQALGQGPQFIFQYYEEEERQRGNFPDRFSGHQFPNYSSELNVNALLLGDSALYLCASSFGTGDFYEQYFGPGTRLTVT.

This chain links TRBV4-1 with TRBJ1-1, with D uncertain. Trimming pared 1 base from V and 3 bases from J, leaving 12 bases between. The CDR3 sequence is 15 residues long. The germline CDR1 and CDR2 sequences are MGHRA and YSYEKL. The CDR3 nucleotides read TGCGCCAGCAGCCAAGGCAGTGTGGAATACACTGAAGCTTTCTTT. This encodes CASSQGSVEYTEAFF.

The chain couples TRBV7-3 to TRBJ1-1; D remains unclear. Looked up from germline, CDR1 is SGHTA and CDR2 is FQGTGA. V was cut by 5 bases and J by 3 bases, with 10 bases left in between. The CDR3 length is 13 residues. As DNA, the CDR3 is TGTGCCAGCAGCCGATCTTGGGACACTGAAGCTTTCTTT. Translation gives CASSRSWDTEAFF.

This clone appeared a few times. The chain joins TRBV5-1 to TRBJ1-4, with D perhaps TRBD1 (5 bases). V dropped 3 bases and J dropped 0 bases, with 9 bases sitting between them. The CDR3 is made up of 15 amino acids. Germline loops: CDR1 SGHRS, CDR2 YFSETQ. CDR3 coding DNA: TGCGCCAGCAGCTCGGGGCTCGCAACTAATGAAAAACTGTTTTTT. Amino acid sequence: CASSSGLATNEKLFF.

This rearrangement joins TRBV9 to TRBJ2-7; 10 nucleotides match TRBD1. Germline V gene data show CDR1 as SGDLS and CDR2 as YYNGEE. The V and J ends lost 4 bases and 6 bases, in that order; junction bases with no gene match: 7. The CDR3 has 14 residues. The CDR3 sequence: CASSLGTGVFEQYF. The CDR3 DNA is TGTGCCAGCAGCCTAGGGACAGGGGTCTTCGAGCAGTACTTC.

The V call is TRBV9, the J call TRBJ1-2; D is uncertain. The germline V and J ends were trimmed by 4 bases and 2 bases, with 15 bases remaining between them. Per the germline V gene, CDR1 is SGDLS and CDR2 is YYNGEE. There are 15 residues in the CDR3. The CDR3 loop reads CASSPNQVKNYGYTF. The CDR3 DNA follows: TGTGCCAGCAGCCCCAATCAGGTGAAAAACTATGGCTACACCTTC.

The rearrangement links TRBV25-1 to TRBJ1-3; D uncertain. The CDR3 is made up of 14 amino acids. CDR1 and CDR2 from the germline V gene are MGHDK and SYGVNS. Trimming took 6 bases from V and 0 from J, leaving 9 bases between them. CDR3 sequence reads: CASRQTSSGNTIYF. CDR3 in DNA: TGTGCCAGCAGACAAACTTCCTCTGGAAACACCATATATTTT. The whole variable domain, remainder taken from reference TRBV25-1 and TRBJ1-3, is EADIYQTPRYLVIGTGKKITLECSQTMGHDKMYWYQQDPGMELHLIHYSYGVNSTEKGDLSSESTVSRIRTEHFPLTLESARPSHTSQYLCASRQTSSGNTIYFGEGSWLTVV.

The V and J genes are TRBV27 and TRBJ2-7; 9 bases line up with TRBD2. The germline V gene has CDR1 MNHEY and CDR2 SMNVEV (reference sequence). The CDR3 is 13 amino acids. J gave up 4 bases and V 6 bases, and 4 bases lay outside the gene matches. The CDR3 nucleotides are TGTGCCAGCAGGGGACTAGCAGTTTACGAGCAGTACTTC. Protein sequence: CASRGLAVYEQYF.

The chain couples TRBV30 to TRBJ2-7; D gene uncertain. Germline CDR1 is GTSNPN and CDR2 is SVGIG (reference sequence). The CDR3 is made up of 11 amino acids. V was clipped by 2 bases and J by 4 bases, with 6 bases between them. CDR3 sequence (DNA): TGTGCCTGGAGTTTCCGGTACGAGCAGTACTTC. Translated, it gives CAWSFRYEQYF.

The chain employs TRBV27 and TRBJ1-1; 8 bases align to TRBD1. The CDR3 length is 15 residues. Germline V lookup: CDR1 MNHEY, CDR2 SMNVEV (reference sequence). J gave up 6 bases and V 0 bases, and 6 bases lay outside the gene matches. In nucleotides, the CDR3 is TGTGCCAGCAGTTTATCGGCACAGGGGGGCGCTGAAGCTTTCTTT. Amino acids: CASSLSAQGGAEAFF.

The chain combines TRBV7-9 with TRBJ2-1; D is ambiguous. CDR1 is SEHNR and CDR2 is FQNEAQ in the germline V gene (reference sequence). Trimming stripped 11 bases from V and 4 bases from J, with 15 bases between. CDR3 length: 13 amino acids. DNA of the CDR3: TGTGCCGCCCGGGCCGGCCGATACAATGAGCAGTTCTTC. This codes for CAARAGRYNEQFF.

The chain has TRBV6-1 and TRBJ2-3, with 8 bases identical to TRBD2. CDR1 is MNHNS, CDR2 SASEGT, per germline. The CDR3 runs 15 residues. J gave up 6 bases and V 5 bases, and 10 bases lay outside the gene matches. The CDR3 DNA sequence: TGTGCCAGCAGTATTAGCGGGGACCTTCGGGATACGCAGTATTTT. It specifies CASSISGDLRDTQYF.

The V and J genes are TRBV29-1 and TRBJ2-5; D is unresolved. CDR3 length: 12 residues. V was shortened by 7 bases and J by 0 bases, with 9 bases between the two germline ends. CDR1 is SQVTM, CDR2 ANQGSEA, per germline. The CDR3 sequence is CSGTEYQETQYF. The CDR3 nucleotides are TGCAGCGGAACGGAGTACCAAGAGACCCAGTACTTC.

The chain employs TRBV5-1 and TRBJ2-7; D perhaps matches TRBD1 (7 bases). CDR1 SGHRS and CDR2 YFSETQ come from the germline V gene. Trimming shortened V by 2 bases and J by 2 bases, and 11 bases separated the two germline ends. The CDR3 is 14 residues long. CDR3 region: CASSFGGGPYEQYF. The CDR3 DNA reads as TGCGCCAGCAGCTTTGGAGGGGGCCCCTACGAGCAGTACTTC.

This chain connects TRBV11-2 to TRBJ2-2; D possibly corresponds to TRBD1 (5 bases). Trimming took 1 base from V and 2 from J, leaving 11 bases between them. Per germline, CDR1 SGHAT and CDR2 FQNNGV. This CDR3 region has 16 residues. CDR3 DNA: TGTGCCAGCAGCTTAGTTCAGGGCGGAAACACCGGGGAGCTGTTTTTT. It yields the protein CASSLVQGGNTGELFF.

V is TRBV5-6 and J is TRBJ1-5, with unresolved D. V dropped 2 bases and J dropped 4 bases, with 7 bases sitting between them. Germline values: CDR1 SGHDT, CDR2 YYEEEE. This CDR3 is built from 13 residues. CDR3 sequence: CASSFGVNQPQHF. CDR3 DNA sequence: TGTGCCAGCAGCTTCGGGGTAAATCAGCCCCAGCATTTT.

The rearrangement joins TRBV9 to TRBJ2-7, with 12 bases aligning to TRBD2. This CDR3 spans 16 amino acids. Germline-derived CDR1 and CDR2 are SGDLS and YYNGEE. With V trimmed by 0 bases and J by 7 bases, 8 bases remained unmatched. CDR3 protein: CASSVALAGGPGEQYF. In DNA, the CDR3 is TGTGCCAGCAGCGTAGCTCTAGCGGGGGGGCCCGGGGAGCAGTACTTC.

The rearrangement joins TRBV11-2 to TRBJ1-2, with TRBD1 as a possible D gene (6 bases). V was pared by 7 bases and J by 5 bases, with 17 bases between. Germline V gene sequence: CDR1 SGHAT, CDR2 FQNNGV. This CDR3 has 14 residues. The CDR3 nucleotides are TGTGCCAGCACCCTCACGCAGGGGATTTATGGCTACACCTTC. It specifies CASTLTQGIYGYTF.

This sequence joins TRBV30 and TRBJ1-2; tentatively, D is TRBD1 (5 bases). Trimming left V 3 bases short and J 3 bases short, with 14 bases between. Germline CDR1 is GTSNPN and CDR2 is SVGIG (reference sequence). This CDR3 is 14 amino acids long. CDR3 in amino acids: CAWRPGIRDYGYTF. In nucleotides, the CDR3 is TGTGCCTGGAGGCCAGGGATTAGGGACTATGGCTACACCTTC.

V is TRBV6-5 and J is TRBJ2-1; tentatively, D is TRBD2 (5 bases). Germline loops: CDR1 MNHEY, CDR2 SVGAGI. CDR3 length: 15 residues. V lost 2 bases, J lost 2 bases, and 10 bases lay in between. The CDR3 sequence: CASSYEGRTYNEQFF. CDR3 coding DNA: TGTGCCAGCAGTTACGAGGGTAGGACCTACAATGAGCAGTTCTTC.

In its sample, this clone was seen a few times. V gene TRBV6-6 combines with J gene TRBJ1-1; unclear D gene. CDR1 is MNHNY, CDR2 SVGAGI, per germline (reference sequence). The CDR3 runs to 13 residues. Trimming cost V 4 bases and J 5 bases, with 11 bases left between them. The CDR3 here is CASSWEPETEAFF. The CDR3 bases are TGTGCCAGCAGTTGGGAACCGGAGACTGAAGCTTTCTTT.

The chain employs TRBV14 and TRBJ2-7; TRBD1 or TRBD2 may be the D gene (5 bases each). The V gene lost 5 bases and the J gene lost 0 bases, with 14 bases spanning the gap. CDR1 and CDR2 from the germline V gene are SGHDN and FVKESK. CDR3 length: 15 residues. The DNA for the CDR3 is TGTGCCAGCAGCAGACTGCTTGGGGGCTCCTACGAGCAGTACTTC. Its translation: CASSRLLGGSYEQYF. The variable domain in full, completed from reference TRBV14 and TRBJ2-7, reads EAGVTQFPSHSVIEKGQTVTLRCDPISGHDNLYWYRRVMGKEIKFLLHFVKESKQDESGMPNNRFLAERTGGTYSTLKVQPAELEDSGVYFCASSRLLGGSYEQYFGPGTRLTVT.

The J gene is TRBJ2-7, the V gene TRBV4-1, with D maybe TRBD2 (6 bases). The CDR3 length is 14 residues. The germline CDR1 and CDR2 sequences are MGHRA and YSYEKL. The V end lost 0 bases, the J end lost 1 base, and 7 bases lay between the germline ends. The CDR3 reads CASSQEGTSYEQYF. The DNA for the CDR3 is TGCGCCAGCAGCCAAGAGGGGACTTCCTACGAGCAGTACTTC.

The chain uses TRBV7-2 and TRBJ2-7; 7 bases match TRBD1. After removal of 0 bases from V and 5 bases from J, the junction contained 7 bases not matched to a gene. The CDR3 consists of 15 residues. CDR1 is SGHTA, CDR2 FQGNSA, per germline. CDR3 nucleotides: TGTGCCAGCAGCTTAGCGGACAGGATTAGCGACGAGCAGTACTTC. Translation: CASSLADRISDEQYF.

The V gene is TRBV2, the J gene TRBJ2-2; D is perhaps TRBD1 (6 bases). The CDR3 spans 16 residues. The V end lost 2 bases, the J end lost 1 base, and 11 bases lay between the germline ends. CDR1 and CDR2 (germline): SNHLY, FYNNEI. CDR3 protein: CASSEWAGENTGELFF. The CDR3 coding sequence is TGTGCCAGCAGTGAATGGGCAGGGGAGAACACCGGGGAGCTGTTTTTT.

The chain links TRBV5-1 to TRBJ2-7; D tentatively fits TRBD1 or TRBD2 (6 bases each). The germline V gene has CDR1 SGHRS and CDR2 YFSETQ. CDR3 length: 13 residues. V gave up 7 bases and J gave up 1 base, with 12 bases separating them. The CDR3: CASAKGGSYEQYF. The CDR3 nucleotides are TGCGCCAGCGCCAAGGGGGGTTCCTACGAGCAGTACTTC. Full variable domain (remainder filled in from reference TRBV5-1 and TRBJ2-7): KAGVTQTPRYLIKTRGQQVTLSCSPISGHRSVSWYQQTPGQGLQFLFEYFSETQRNKGNFPGRFSGRQFSNSRSEMNVSTLELGDSALYLCASAKGGSYEQYFGPGTRLTVT.

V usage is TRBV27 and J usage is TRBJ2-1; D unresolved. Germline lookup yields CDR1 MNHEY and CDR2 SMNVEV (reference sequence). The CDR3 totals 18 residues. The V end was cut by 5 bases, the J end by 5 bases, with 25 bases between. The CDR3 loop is CASSAGDSDPKPNNEQFF. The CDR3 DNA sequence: TGTGCCAGCAGTGCTGGCGACTCCGATCCAAAGCCCAACAATGAGCAGTTCTTC.